These 8 T cell receptor beta chains were all obtained from the same sample, sequenced in a study of Ad26.COV2.S vaccination and SARS-CoV-2 variants. This sample's treatment: about 20 received Ad26.COV2.S at low or high dose, single or two shots; roughly 5 received placebo; per-sample allocation not given. Vaccine and placebo recipients were sampled on day 63 after the first injection. Measured with immunoSEQ multiplex PCR; TCRdb has only the in-frame clones, and not every one. The table shows hundreds of thousands of clones, with roughly 81% occurring only once. The input for sequencing was peripheral blood, taken in a trial of Ad26.COV2.S vaccine versus placebo. The receptors derive from a person between 18 and 59 years old who received the Ad26.COV2.S COVID-19 vaccine or a placebo.

The V call is TRBV25-1, the J call TRBJ2-3; D uncertain. Germline lookup yields CDR1 MGHDK and CDR2 SYGVNS. V was shortened by 1 base and J by 0 bases, with 5 bases between the two germline ends. The CDR3 is 14 amino acids. In nucleotides, the CDR3 is TGTGCCAGCAGTGAATTAGACAGCACAGATACGCAGTATTTT. It yields the protein CASSELDSTDTQYF.

This clone was observed a handful of times. The gene calls are TRBV5-4 and TRBJ2-2; 11 bases are shared with TRBD2. The CDR3 consists of 16 residues. Germline V gives CDR1 SGHNT, CDR2 YYREEE (reference sequence). V gave up 4 bases and J gave up 1 base; unmatched junction bases: 3. CDR3 coding DNA: TGTGCCAGCAGCGTGGGGACTAGCGGGAACACCGGGGAGCTGTTTTTT. Protein: CASSVGTSGNTGELFF.

This clone was recorded once. The chain carries TRBV3-1 (or the pseudogene TRBV3-2) and TRBJ2-2; D is undetermined. The V end was cut by 4 bases, the J end by 8 bases, with 8 bases between. The CDR3 loop spans 12 amino acids. Germline assignment: CDR1 LGHDT and CDR2 YNNKEL (reference sequence). The CDR3 DNA sequence: TGTGCCAGCAGCCTTTTCGGTGGGGAGCTGTTTTTT. It codes for CASSLFGGELFF.

V usage is TRBV27 and J usage is TRBJ1-1; no reliable D call. This CDR3 is 14 amino acids long. The germline V gene encodes CDR1 MNHEY and CDR2 SMNVEV (reference sequence). Trimming pared 6 bases from V and 4 bases from J, leaving 15 bases between. Here the CDR3 reads CASRDGSRGTEAFF. CDR3 DNA: TGTGCCAGCAGAGACGGGTCTCGGGGCACTGAAGCTTTCTTT.

V usage is TRBV6-2 or TRBV6-3 and J usage is TRBJ2-7, with D possibly being TRBD2 (6 bases). This CDR3 has 12 amino acids. V was trimmed by 5 bases and J by 6 bases, leaving 11 bases between them. The germline gives CDR1 MNHEY, CDR2 SVGEGT. The CDR3 protein is CASSQRAAEQYF. Written as DNA, the CDR3 is TGTGCCAGCAGTCAGCGGGCGGCCGAGCAGTACTTC.

The V and J genes are TRBV10-2 and TRBJ1-5, with D tentatively TRBD1 (5 bases). This CDR3 contains 14 residues. CDR1 is WSHSY, CDR2 SAAADI, per germline. V shed 9 bases and J shed 3 bases, with 15 bases lying between them. CDR3 DNA sequence: TGCGCCAGTCGGGACCGCACCTTCAATCAGCCCCAGCATTTT. Protein sequence: CASRDRTFNQPQHF.

This chain uses TRBV24-1 with TRBJ1-5, with a weak D call TRBD1 (6 bases). Germline-derived CDR1 and CDR2 are KGHDR and SFDVKD. Trimming cost V 9 bases and J 0 bases, with 11 bases left between them. The CDR3 has 14 amino acids. CDR3: CATQGTSSNQPQHF. Written as DNA, the CDR3 is TGTGCCACCCAGGGGACTTCTAGCAATCAGCCCCAGCATTTT.

The J gene is TRBJ2-1, the V gene TRBV14; 9 bases map to TRBD2. The CDR3 consists of 16 residues. Germline V CDR1 and CDR2: SGHDN, FVKESK. J was trimmed by 6 bases and V by 1 base; bases with no gene match: 7. The CDR3 sequence: CASSQAPGLAFNEQFF. For the CDR3, the DNA is TGTGCCAGCAGCCAAGCCCCGGGACTAGCTTTCAATGAGCAGTTCTTC.